The next 10 T cell receptor beta chains were all read from a single sample in a study of T cell responses to AZD1222 COVID-19 vaccine. Measured with immunoSEQ multiplex PCR; TCRdb has only the in-frame clones, and not every one. The data hold approximately 81,000 clones, with 80% to 95% observed a single time. The sample here was peripheral blood, taken on day 0 of MenACWY control vaccination. Every receptor here comes from an adult in good health.

V is TRBV30 and J is TRBJ2-7; no clear D. Trimming left V 4 bases short and J 0 bases short, with 7 bases between. The CDR3 consists of 12 residues. CDR1 is GTSNPN, CDR2 SVGIG, per germline (reference sequence). The CDR3, as DNA: TGTGCCTGGACCAGTAGCTCCTACGAGCAGTACTTC. Amino acid sequence: CAWTSSSYEQYF.

The chain employs TRBV10-3 and TRBJ2-1; D might be TRBD2 (5 bases). V was shortened by 5 bases and J by 9 bases, with 17 bases between the two germline ends. CDR1 is ENHRY, CDR2 SYGVKD, per germline. The CDR3 has 14 amino acids. This CDR3 is CAISSTTRAAEQFF. In nucleotides, the CDR3 is TGTGCCATCAGTTCCACCACTAGGGCGGCTGAGCAGTTCTTC.

This chain links TRBV10-3 with TRBJ2-3; 9 bases match TRBD2. The germline CDR1 and CDR2 sequences are ENHRY and SYGVKD. The CDR3 runs to 17 residues. After removal of 4 bases from V and 5 bases from J, the junction contained 13 bases not matched to a gene. CDR3 DNA: TGTGCCATCAGTGGCGCCCTCACTAGCGGGCGCGGAGATACGCAGTATTTT. This gives the protein CAISGALTSGRGDTQYF.

This chain links TRBV7-8 with TRBJ2-1; D is perhaps TRBD2 (6 bases). Trimming pared 5 bases from V and 4 bases from J, leaving 18 bases between. The CDR3 is made up of 16 amino acids. Looked up from germline, CDR1 is SGHVS and CDR2 is FQNEAQ. CDR3 region: CASSPRRSGVYNEQFF. CDR3 nucleotides: TGTGCCAGCAGCCCCAGACGATCGGGAGTATACAATGAGCAGTTCTTC.

This clone was picked up one time. The rearrangement uses TRBV4-3 and TRBJ1-2; D unresolved. Per the germline V gene, CDR1 is LGHNA and CDR2 is YSLEER. The CDR3 has 15 amino acids. V was cut by 0 bases and J by 4 bases, with 12 bases left in between. The CDR3 region has the DNA TGCGCCAGCAGCCAAGATCGCCAGACACCCTATGGCTACACCTTC. This gives the protein CASSQDRQTPYGYTF.

The chain carries TRBV19 and TRBJ1-1, with D unresolved. The CDR3 contains 13 residues. Germline CDR1 and CDR2: LNHDA and SQIVND (reference sequence). V lost 3 bases and J 11 bases, leaving 16 bases between the germline ends. CDR3 loop: CASSITLGQKAFF. CDR3 bases: TGTGCCAGTAGTATTACGTTAGGGCAGAAGGCTTTCTTT. The entire variable domain, with the rest obtained from reference TRBV19 and TRBJ1-1, is as follows: DGGITQSPKYLFRKEGQNVTLSCEQNLNHDAMYWYRQDPGQGLRLIYYSQIVNDFQKGDIAEGYSVSREKKESFPLTVTSAQKNPTAFYLCASSITLGQKAFFGQGTRLTVV.

The chain has TRBV5-1 and TRBJ2-1, with D hard to call. CDR1 is SGHRS and CDR2 is YFSETQ in the germline V gene. The CDR3 is 15 amino acids. V was pared by 2 bases and J by 0 bases, with 9 bases between. DNA of the CDR3: TGCGCCAGCAGCTTAATGGCAGACTCCTACAATGAGCAGTTCTTC. Translated: CASSLMADSYNEQFF.

The rearrangement links TRBV29-1 to TRBJ1-1; D unclear. Trimming pared 5 bases from V and 2 bases from J, leaving 9 bases between. Germline lookup yields CDR1 SQVTM and CDR2 ANQGSEA. CDR3 length: 12 amino acids. The CDR3 loop reads CSVRRPNTEAFF. DNA of the CDR3: TGCAGCGTTCGGCGTCCCAACACTGAAGCTTTCTTT.

The chain combines TRBV4-1 with TRBJ1-4; D may be TRBD1 (5 bases). CDR3 length equals 18 residues. The V gene lost 3 bases and the J gene lost 0 bases, with 17 bases spanning the gap. The V gene's germline CDR1 is MGHRA and CDR2 YSYEKL. The CDR3 region has the DNA TGCGCCAGCAGCCATAGACAGTGGGGGTCCTCAACTAATGAAAAACTGTTTTTT. As protein: CASSHRQWGSSTNEKLFF.

The genes are TRBV6-5 and TRBJ2-7; D gene ambiguous. V lost 4 bases and J lost 0, with 10 bases in between. Germline CDR1 MNHEY, CDR2 SVGAGI. This CDR3 comprises 14 residues. CDR3 loop: CASSLAPNSYEQYF. As DNA, the CDR3 is TGTGCCAGCAGTTTAGCTCCCAACTCCTACGAGCAGTACTTC.